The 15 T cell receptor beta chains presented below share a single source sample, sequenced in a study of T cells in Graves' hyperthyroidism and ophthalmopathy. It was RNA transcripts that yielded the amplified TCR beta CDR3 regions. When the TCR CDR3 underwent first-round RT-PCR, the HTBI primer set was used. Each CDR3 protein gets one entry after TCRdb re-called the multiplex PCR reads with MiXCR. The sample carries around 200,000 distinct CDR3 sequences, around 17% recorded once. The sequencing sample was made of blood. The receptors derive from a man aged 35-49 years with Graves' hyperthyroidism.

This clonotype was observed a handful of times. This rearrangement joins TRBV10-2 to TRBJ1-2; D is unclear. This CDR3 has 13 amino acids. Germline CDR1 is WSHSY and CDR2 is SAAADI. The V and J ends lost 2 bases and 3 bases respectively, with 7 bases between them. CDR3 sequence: CASSEGPHYGYTF. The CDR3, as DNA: TGCGCCAGCAGTGAGGGGCCGCACTATGGCTACACCTTC.

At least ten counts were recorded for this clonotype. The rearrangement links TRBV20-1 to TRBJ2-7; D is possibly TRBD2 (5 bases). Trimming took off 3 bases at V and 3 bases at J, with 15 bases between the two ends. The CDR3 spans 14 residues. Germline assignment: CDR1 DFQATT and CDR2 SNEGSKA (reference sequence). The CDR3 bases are TGCAGTGCTAGTCGCAGTGCTAGCATCTACGAGCAGTACTTC. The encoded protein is CSASRSASIYEQYF.

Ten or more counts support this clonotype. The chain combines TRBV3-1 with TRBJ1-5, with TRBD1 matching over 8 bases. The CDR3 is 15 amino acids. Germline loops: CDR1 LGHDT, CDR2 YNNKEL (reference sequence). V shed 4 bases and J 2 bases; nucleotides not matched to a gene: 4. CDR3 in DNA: TGTGCCAGCAGCCCTCAACAGGGGGGCAATCAGCCCCAGCATTTT. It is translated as CASSPQQGGNQPQHF.

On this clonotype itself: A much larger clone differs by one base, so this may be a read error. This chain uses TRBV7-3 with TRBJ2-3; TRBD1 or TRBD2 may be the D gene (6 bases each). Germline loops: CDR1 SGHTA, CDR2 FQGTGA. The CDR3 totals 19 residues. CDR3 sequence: CASSLTTAGHVTATDTRYF. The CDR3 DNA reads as TGTGCCAGCAGCTTAACTACGGCGGGACACGTCACCGCCACAGATACGCGGTATTTT.

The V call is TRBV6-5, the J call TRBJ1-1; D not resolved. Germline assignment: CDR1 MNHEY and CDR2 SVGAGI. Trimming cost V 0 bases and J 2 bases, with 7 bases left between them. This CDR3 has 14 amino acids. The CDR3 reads CASSYSRSNTEAFF. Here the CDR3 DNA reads TGTGCCAGCAGTTACTCGAGATCCAACACTGAAGCTTTCTTT.

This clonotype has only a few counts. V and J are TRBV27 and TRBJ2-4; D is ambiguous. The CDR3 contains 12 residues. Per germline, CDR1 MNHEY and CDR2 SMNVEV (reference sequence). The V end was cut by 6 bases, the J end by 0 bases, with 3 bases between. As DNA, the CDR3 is TGTGCCAGCAGGTTAGCCAAAAACATTCAGTACTTC. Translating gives CASRLAKNIQYF.

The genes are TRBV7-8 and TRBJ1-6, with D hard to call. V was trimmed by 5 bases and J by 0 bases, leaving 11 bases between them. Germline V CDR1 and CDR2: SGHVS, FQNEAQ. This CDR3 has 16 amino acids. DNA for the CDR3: TGTGCCAGCAGCCCAGAGGAAAGCTCCTATAATTCACCCCTCCACTTT. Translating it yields CASSPEESSYNSPLHF.

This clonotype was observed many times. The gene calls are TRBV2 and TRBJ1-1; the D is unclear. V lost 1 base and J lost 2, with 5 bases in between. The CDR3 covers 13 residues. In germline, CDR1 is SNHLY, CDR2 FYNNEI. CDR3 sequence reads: CASSEVLNTEAFF. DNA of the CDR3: TGTGCCAGCAGTGAAGTACTTAACACTGAAGCTTTCTTT.

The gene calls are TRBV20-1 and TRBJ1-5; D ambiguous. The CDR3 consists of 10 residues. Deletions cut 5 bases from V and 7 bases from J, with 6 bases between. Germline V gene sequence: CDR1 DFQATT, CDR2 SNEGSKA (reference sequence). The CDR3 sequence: CSAGPQPQHF. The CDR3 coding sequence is TGCAGTGCTGGCCCCCAGCCCCAGCATTTT.

Here the CDR3 DNA reads TGTGCCAGTAGGGCAGGCCTCAATCAGCCCCAGCATTTT. The encoded protein is CASRAGLNQPQHF. The rearrangement joins TRBV19 to TRBJ1-5; D gene unclear. Germline V gene sequence: CDR1 LNHDA, CDR2 SQIVND (reference sequence). The germline V and J ends were trimmed by 6 bases and 3 bases, with 9 bases remaining between them. The length of the CDR3 is 13 residues.

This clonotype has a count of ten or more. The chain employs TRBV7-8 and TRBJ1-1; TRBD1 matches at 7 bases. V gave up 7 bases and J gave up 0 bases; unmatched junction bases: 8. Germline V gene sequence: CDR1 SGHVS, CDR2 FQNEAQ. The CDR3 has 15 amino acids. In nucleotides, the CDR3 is TGTGCCAGCACCGGGACAGCCGGGATGAACACTGAAGCTTTCTTT. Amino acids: CASTGTAGMNTEAFF.

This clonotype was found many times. CDR3 sequence reads: CASSATRRTEAFF. The CDR3 region has the DNA TGTGCCAGCAGTGCTACGAGGAGAACTGAAGCTTTCTTT. The V call is TRBV12-3 or TRBV12-4, the J call TRBJ1-1, with unresolved D. This CDR3 spans 13 amino acids. Trimming took off 5 bases at V and 5 bases at J, with 12 bases between the two ends.

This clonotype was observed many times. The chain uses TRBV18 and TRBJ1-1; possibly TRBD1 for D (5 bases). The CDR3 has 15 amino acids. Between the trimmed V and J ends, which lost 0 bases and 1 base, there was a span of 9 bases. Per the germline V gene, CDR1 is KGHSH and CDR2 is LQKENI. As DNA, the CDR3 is TGTGCCAGCTCACCACCGCGGGGGACGAACACTGAAGCTTTCTTT. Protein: CASSPPRGTNTEAFF.

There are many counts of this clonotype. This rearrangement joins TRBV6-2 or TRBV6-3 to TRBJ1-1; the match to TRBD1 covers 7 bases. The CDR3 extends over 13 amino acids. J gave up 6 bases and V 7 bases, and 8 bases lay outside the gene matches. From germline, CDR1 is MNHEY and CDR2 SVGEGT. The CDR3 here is CASNPGGFPEAFF. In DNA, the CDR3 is TGTGCCAGCAACCCAGGGGGTTTTCCTGAAGCTTTCTTT.

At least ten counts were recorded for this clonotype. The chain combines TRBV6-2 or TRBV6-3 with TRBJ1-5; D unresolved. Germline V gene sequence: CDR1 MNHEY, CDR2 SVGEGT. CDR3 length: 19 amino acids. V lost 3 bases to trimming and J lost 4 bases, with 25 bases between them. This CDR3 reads CASSYQLLTETSPNQPQHF. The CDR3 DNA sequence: TGTGCCAGCAGTTATCAACTCCTGACCGAGACATCGCCTAATCAGCCCCAGCATTTT.